This T cell receptor beta chain was observed in a study of tumor T cells in aggressive B-cell lymphoma. Some clones are missing from TCRdb's copy, which holds only in-frame ones; the method was immunoSEQ multiplex PCR. The table shows around 1,000 clones, with 95% to 98% occurring only once. Germline V gene lookup returns CDR1 LNHDA and CDR2 SQIVND (reference sequence). Trimming removed 5 bases from V and 4 bases from J, with 8 bases in between. This CDR3 comprises 12 residues. The sample comprised tumor tissue. The chain is built from TRBV19 and TRBJ1-1; a possible D gene is TRBD1 (5 bases). The TCR comes from an adult with diffuse large B cell lymphoma. The CDR3: CASSPTGTEAFF. The CDR3 DNA reads as TGTGCCAGTAGTCCTACAGGCACTGAAGCTTTCTTT.